This TCR beta chain is drawn from a study of T cell responses to AZD1222 COVID-19 vaccine. Data came from immunoSEQ multiplex PCR; TCRdb stores just in-frame clones and leaves some out. The sample lists roughly 200,000 clones, roughly 94% occurring once. Study-level points and caveats: AZD1222 recipients seropositive at baseline numbered only six. Most donors were white British, females outnumbered males, and clonal diversity was possibly underestimated. Spike-specific TCR breadth and depth both grew after two AZD1222 doses.

This CDR3 is built from 15 residues. The V end was cut by 1 base, the J end by 3 bases, with 12 bases between. Germline CDR1 MDHEN, CDR2 SYDVKM. A word on this clone: Its target is unknown.

This TCR derives from an adult who received the MenACWY meningococcal vaccine as a control. This specimen consisted of peripheral blood, obtained 28 days after the second dose of the MenACWY control vaccine. The V and J genes are TRBV28 and TRBJ1-2, with a weak D call TRBD1 (6 bases). The CDR3 loop reads CASSLFGGPDYGYTF. CDR3 nucleotide sequence: TGTGCCAGCAGTTTATTTGGGGGGCCGGACTATGGCTACACCTTC.